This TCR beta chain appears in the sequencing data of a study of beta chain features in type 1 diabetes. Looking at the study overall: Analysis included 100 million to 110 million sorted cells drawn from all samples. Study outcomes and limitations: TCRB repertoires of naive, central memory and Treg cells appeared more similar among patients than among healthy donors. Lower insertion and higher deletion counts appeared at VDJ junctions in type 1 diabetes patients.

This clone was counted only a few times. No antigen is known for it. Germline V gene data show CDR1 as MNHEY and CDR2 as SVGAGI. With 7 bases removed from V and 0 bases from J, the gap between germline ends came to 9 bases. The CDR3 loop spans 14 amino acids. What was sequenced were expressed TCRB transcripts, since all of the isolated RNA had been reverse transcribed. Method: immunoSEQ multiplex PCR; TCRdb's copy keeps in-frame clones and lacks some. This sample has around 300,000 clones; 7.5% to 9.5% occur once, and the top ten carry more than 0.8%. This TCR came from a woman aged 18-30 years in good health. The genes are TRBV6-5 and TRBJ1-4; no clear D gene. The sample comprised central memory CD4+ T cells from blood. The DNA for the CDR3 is TGTGCCAGCAAAGTTACTGCAACTAATGAAAAACTGTTTTTT. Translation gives CASKVTATNEKLFF.